These T cell receptor beta chains were read from a single sample in a study of quantifying T cell responses using KT2 cells. MiXCR, run by TCRdb on the UMI-ligation and nested PCR reads, gives a single entry per CDR3 protein. The sample contains roughly 51,000 distinct CDR3 sequences, approximately 13% of which appear only once. The sample consisted of PBMCs spiked with cells of the T cell clone KT2. All receptors come from a human donor. Each CDR3 is given with its conserved first and last residue.

TRBJ2-7 | TRBV11-2 | 15 | CASSLVGGGADEQYF
TRBJ2-2 | TRBV6-5 | 11 | CATSYTGELFF
TRBJ2-1 | TRBV21-1 | 17 | CASIPGQGLMRVDEQFF
TRBJ2-7 | TRBV12-3/TRBV12-4 | 14 | CASSFDRGIDEQYF
TRBJ2-1 | TRBV12-3/TRBV12-4 | 12 | CASSTGLNEQFF
TRBJ1-2 | TRBV18 | 16 | CASSPEPATDHYGYTF
TRBJ2-3 | TRBV20-1 | 13 | CSARDQYFDTQYF
TRBJ2-1 | TRBV12-3/TRBV12-4 | 13 | CASSLRGNNEQFF
TRBJ2-2 | TRBV29-1 | 14 | CSVGTGSNTGELFF
TRBJ2-1 | TRBV2 | 15 | CASRIVAGKGNEQFF
TRBJ1-1 | TRBV5-1 | 13 | CASSFSGETEAFF
TRBJ2-7 | TRBV29-1 | 13 | CSVGKGESYEQYF
TRBJ1-5 | TRBV7-8 | 14 | CASSSRGWEQPQHF
TRBJ2-2 | TRBV6-1 | 14 | CASSQTGDTGELFF
TRBJ2-7 | TRBV2 | 14 | CASKWSGRGYEQYF
TRBJ1-6 | TRBV12-3/TRBV12-4 | 16 | CASRSGTGHGNSPLHF
TRBJ1-1 | TRBV10-3 | 14 | CASRRDVMNTEAFF
TRBJ2-7 | TRBV19 | 13 | CASSPRGAYEQYF
TRBJ2-6 | TRBV13 | 17 | CASSLQGEDPGANVLTF
TRBJ1-1 | TRBV6-2/TRBV6-3 | 12 | CASGQGHTEAFF
TRBJ2-7 | TRBV10-3 | 15 | CAISEGQGSIYEQYF
TRBJ2-3 | TRBV15 | 14 | CATSRASEWDTQYF
TRBJ1-2 | TRBV5-4 | 14 | CASSFSTGNYGYTF
TRBJ2-3 | TRBV14 | 13 | CASSQVSVAPQYF
TRBJ2-5 | TRBV5-4 | 13 | CASSKAPPETQYF
TRBJ2-2 | TRBV7-6 | 16 | CASSLTSGGNTGELFF
TRBJ1-6 | TRBV14 | 16 | CASSLGNGAYNSPLHF
TRBJ1-6 | TRBV9 | 14 | CASSGQGGNSPLHF
TRBJ1-5 | TRBV2 | 14 | CASSDAEPNQPQHF
TRBJ2-2 | TRBV20-1 | 14 | CSAKSLGDTGELFF
TRBJ2-3 | TRBV7-2 | 13 | CASSPSFADTQYF
TRBJ2-3 | TRBV5-4 | 15 | CASSFNYLVPDTQYF
TRBJ2-7 | TRBV4-3 | 15 | CASSQDPTGVGEQYF
TRBJ1-1 | TRBV29-1 | 14 | CSVAPGQGITEAFF
TRBJ2-3 | TRBV7-9 | 16 | CASSPPAGASTDTQYF
TRBJ2-3 | TRBV12-5 | 17 | CASGLVTLQLSTDTQYF
TRBJ2-1 | TRBV2 | 16 | CASSESAGGLMNEQFF
TRBJ2-6 | TRBV6-6 | 15 | CASSSLGSGANVLTF
TRBJ2-7 | TRBV12-3/TRBV12-4 | 13 | CASSYTTLDEQYF
TRBJ1-5 | TRBV6-5 | 13 | CASSTGFNQPQHF
TRBJ2-2 | TRBV4-3 | 12 | CASSQGGGELFF
TRBJ2-3 | TRBV5-1 | 13 | CASREKREGPQYF
TRBJ2-7 | TRBV29-1 | 11 | CSVVDSYEQYF
TRBJ2-1 | TRBV2 | 15 | CASSGGRYSYNEQFF
TRBJ1-6 | TRBV3-1 | 15 | CASSLRDSSLRPLHF
TRBJ2-1 | TRBV4-1 | 17 | CASSQAITSGGKYEQFF
TRBJ1-3 | TRBV7-9 | 18 | CASSLAVGGFVSGNTIYF
TRBJ2-7 | TRBV5-1 | 15 | CASSPELDFVHEQYF
TRBJ2-2 | TRBV21-1 | 15 | CASGGQGENTGELFF
TRBJ2-5 | TRBV11-3 | 15 | CASSLNLEGEETQYF
TRBJ2-1 | TRBV29-1 | 14 | CSVSPAGSYNEQFF
TRBJ2-5 | TRBV7-8 | 15 | CASSLARGFQETQYF
TRBJ1-5 | TRBV5-6 | 17 | CASSLYGQGDSNQPQHF